A single T cell receptor (beta chain) is shown here with its context. Its matching antigen is unknown. Its ends do not fully match the called genes, so a read error is possible. Looked up from germline, CDR1 is SGHVS and CDR2 is FQNEAQ. This CDR3 has 17 amino acids. The sample belongs to a study of post-analysis software for immune sequencing data. Study overall: Relapsing-remitting, secondary progressive and progressive-relapsing multiple sclerosis courses were included.

The authors incorporated unique molecular identifiers into the TCR beta cDNA libraries. Each CDR3 protein is one row after TCRdb ran MiXCR on the PCR reads. Of about 810,000 distinct CDR3 sequences listed, roughly 50% were seen once; the top ten hold approximately 4.3%. Study observations and caveats: TRBV5-6, TRBV5-1 and TRBV20-1 belonged to a set of roughly five TRBV segments that were more frequent in patients than controls. Samples made in the same batch grouped tightly together by F measure.

Sequenced input: blood. The chain has TRBV7-8 and TRBJ2-3; 10 nucleotides align to TRBD2. The sequence came from a girl under 18 with multiple sclerosis. The CDR3: CASGPIGLAASTDTQDF. In DNA form, the CDR3 reads TGTGCCAGCGGACCCATTGGACTAGCGGCTAGCACAGATACGCAGGATTTT.